The count of the clone carrying this T cell receptor beta chain is one. The target antigen is unknown. The data derive from a study of cytomegalovirus exposure and HLA in healthy donors. Study-level information: In a later analysis, the roughly 120 validation repertoires were reported to have used the same platform as the 550 to 850 first-cohort repertoires. General observations from the study: Altogether, around 160 TCR beta chains were recorded as cytomegalovirus-associated.

This CDR3 comprises 14 residues. Germline V gives CDR1 ENHRY, CDR2 SYGVKD. Deletions cut 5 bases from V and 3 bases from J, with 10 bases between. TCRdb's table, derived via immunoSEQ multiplex PCR, lists solely in-frame clones and lacks some. The sample consists of some 98,000 clones, 87% of them appearing once. The sequenced material came from PBMCs. The chain recombines TRBV10-3 with TRBJ2-2; TRBD1 is a possible D gene (5 bases). The TCR originated in a woman between 25 and 40 years old in good health and CMV-seronegative. CDR3 amino acids: CAISLQGDTGELFF. The CDR3 nucleotides read TGTGCCATCAGTTTACAAGGGGACACCGGGGAGCTGTTTTTT.